This T cell receptor beta chain was observed in a study of CD8 T cells in ankylosing spondylitis. By quantitative 5'-RACE with molecular barcodes, the TCR beta libraries were made. Each CDR3 protein is one row after TCRdb ran MiXCR on the 5' RACE reads. The sample includes roughly 130,000 distinct CDR3 sequences, 9.3% seen only once; the top ten take 3% to 4%. The germline V gene encodes CDR1 SGHVS and CDR2 FQNEAQ. V was pared by 5 bases and J by 4 bases, with 13 bases of the junction left unmatched. The CDR3 length is 16 residues. Notes on the study in general: Reportedly, disease-linked clones are significantly enriched in ankylosing spondylitis patients' matched synovial fluid.

This clonotype was detected ten times or more. Its antigen is unidentified. The clonotype originates from a male donor with ankylosing spondylitis or in good health (not recorded which). The chain links TRBV7-8 to TRBJ1-1, with TRBD1 matching 7 bases. What was sequenced was blood, either unsorted or a sorted T cell fraction (not recorded which). CDR3 nucleotides: TGTGCCAGCAGCCCCGGGGGAGGGGGCAAGGTCACTGAAGCTTTCTTT. Amino acids: CASSPGGGGKVTEAFF.